This T cell receptor beta chain was sequenced during a study of blood T cells in healthy people across ages. Next came a second PCR, run for about 6 to 12 cycles, which used a sample-barcoded 5' primer along with a J-beta primer mix. TCRdb itself ran the 5' RACE reads through MiXCR, one entry per CDR3 protein. The data contain roughly 550,000 distinct CDR3 sequences, under 30% of them singletons. The CDR3 covers 15 residues. V was pared by 3 bases and J by 0 bases, with 13 bases between. From germline, CDR1 is DFQATT and CDR2 SNEGSKA (reference sequence). This clonotype came up a few times. A further study also used this sample, focusing on T cells of mothers and their children.

The rearrangement uses TRBV20-1 and TRBJ2-3; TRBD1 is a possible D gene (6 bases). The sample comprised blood. The receptor was isolated from a boy between 5 and 17 years old in good health. Written as DNA, the CDR3 is TGCAGTGCTAGTTTGGGGGCCACTAGCACAGATACGCAGTATTTT. Protein sequence: CSASLGATSTDTQYF.